Listed below are T cell receptor beta chains from one sample, sequenced in a study of control samples from healthy donors and cancer patients. Method: immunoSEQ multiplex PCR; TCRdb's copy keeps in-frame clones and lacks some. Altogether some 100,000 clones are present, more than 85% being singletons, with the ten largest covering 18%. Material: blood. These receptors all come from a woman between 45 and 65 years old in good health. Both conserved end residues are part of each CDR3. A D gene is named only where the DNA matches it firmly. The size entry is marked missing in some rows and otherwise reads once, few, many or a size class.

TRBJ2-7 NA TRBV6-4 NA TGTGCCAGCACCTACGGGGGTGCCCACGAGCAGTACTTC CASTYGGAHEQYF
TRBJ1-6 TRBD1 TRBV5-6 NA TGTGCCAGCAGCTTACTTGGGACAGGCTATAATTCACCCCTCCACTTT CASSLLGTGYNSPLHF
TRBJ2-3 NA TRBV7-9 NA TGTGCCAGCAGCTCTCCGACGGTGATTGGCACAGATACGCAGTATTTT CASSSPTVIGTDTQYF
TRBJ1-5 NA TRBV4-1 NA TGCGCCAGCAGCCCCCAACTGGGGGATCAGCCCCAGCATTTT CASSPQLGDQPQHF
TRBJ2-7 TRBD1 TRBV4-2 NA TGTGCCAGCAGCCTTCGTACAGGGGCTTCCCCCGACGGGCAGTACTTC CASSLRTGASPDGQYF
TRBJ2-7 TRBD2 TRBV6-2/TRBV6-3 NA TGTGCCAGCAGCCAGCGGGGCTACGAGCAGTACTTC CASSQRGYEQYF
TRBJ2-5 NA TRBV2 NA TGTGCCAGCAGTGAAGCATGGAGGGACATAATATTAGGGACCCAGTACTTC CASSEAWRDIILGTQYF
TRBJ2-1 NA TRBV3-1/TRBV3-2 NA TGTGCCAGCAGCCAACCGCACTCGCTCCGGAATGAGCAGTTCTTC CASSQPHSLRNEQFF
TRBJ2-7 NA TRBV6-6 NA TGTGCCAGCAGTTACTCTCTCGAGGGCACATACGAGCAGTACTTC CASSYSLEGTYEQYF
TRBJ2-7 NA TRBV25-1 NA TGTGCCAGCAGTGGCGGACTGACCTACGAGCAGTACTTC CASSGGLTYEQYF
TRBJ1-6 NA TRBV13 NA TGTGCCAGCAGCTTGGAAGGGTCACCCCTCCACTTT CASSLEGSPLHF
TRBJ1-3 NA TRBV2 once TGTGCCAGCAGTGATGGTTACTCTGGAAACACCATATATTTT CASSDGYSGNTIYF
TRBJ1-1 NA TRBV10-1 NA TGCGCCAGCAGAGGTAGCTCGGGGTTGGGGGCTGAAGCTTTCTTT CASRGSSGLGAEAFF
TRBJ1-2 NA TRBV2 NA TGTGCCAGCAAGGTCGAGACAAGTCTTAACTATGGCTACACCTTC CASKVETSLNYGYTF
TRBJ1-2 NA TRBV20-1 NA TGCAGTGCTAGCGTGTCTGGCACCTTC CSASVSGTF
TRBJ2-7 NA TRBV4-2 NA TGTGCCAGCAGCCAAGATCGCCGGGGGGCCCCCCTCGAGCAGTACTTC CASSQDRRGAPLEQYF
TRBJ2-3 NA TRBV24-1 NA TGTGCCACCAGCAAATCCAATACGCAGTATTTT CATSKSNTQYF
TRBJ2-5 TRBD2 TRBV4-1 few TGCGCCAGCAGCCGATTAGCGGGGGTCCAAGAGACCCAGTACTTC CASSRLAGVQETQYF
TRBJ2-5 NA TRBV3-1/TRBV3-2 NA TGTGCCAGCAGCCAAGAGGGACGAACCCAAGAGACCCAGTACTTC CASSQEGRTQETQYF
TRBJ1-4 NA TRBV7-8 NA TGTGCCAGCAGCGAAGCCAGGGATTTCGATGAAAAACTGTTTTTT CASSEARDFDEKLFF
TRBJ1-6 NA TRBV30 NA TGTGCCTGGAGTGTACAGGGCTTGGGTTCACCCCTCCACTTT CAWSVQGLGSPLHF
TRBJ2-3 NA TRBV18 NA TGTGCCAGCTCACCACCAACGGGCTACCTCACAGATACGCAGTATTTT CASSPPTGYLTDTQYF
TRBJ1-2 NA TRBV4-1 NA TGCGCCAGCAGCCAGGGGGGGACCCCCTATGGCTACACCTTC CASSQGGTPYGYTF
TRBJ2-1 NA TRBV7-7 once TGTGCCAGCAGCTCCGATACAGTTCCCTACAATGAGCAGTTCTTC CASSSDTVPYNEQFF
TRBJ2-5 TRBD1 TRBV5-1 NA TGCGCCAGCAGCCCAAGGACGGACAGGGCCCAGGCCCAGTACTTC CASSPRTDRAQAQYF
TRBJ1-1 TRBD1 TRBV10-3 NA TGTGCCCTGCGACAGGGGCAGGGCACTGAAGCTTTCTTT CALRQGQGTEAFF
TRBJ1-4 NA TRBV30 NA TGTGCCTGGACCCCGGGGGCTCCGAATGAAAAACTGTTTTTT CAWTPGAPNEKLFF
TRBJ2-5 NA TRBV3-1/TRBV3-2 NA TGTGCCAGCAGCCCCTGGACTATCCAAGAGACCCAGTACTTC CASSPWTIQETQYF
TRBJ2-2 TRBD2 TRBV19 once TGTGCCAGTAGTGCGGCGGGGTCAGGGGCTAGCGGGAGCACCGGGGAGCTGTTTTTT CASSAAGSGASGSTGELFF